The 25 T cell receptor beta chains in this list originate from one sample, sequenced in a study of blood T cell repertoires in COVID-19. Generated by immunoSEQ multiplex PCR, the TCRdb table keeps only in-frame clones and is missing some. The data contain approximately 110,000 clones, roughly 84% of them seen just once; the ten biggest clones take up approximately 1.5%. Material: peripheral blood. The source of these receptors is a man aged 35 to 55 with acute or convalescent COVID-19.

This clone was found a few times. The V gene is TRBV5-1, the J gene TRBJ2-1; unclear D gene. Germline-derived CDR1 and CDR2 are SGHRS and YFSETQ. Trimming cost V 7 bases and J 5 bases, with 10 bases left between them. CDR3 size: 12 residues. In nucleotides, the CDR3 is TGCGCCAGCGGTAGCCTAGACAATGAGCAGTTCTTC. Its protein product is CASGSLDNEQFF. Supplemented by reference TRBV5-1 and TRBJ2-1, the full variable domain reads KAGVTQTPRYLIKTRGQQVTLSCSPISGHRSVSWYQQTPGQGLQFLFEYFSETQRNKGNFPGRFSGRQFSNSRSEMNVSTLELGDSALYLCASGSLDNEQFFGPGTRLTVL.

The J gene is TRBJ2-1, the V gene TRBV7-9, with 12 bases lining up with TRBD1. J was trimmed by 7 bases and V by 0 bases; bases with no gene match: 10. CDR1 is SEHNR, CDR2 FQNEAQ, per germline (reference sequence). The CDR3 runs to 18 residues. In DNA, the CDR3 is TGTGCCAGCAGCTTAGCGCCGGGGACAGGGGGCTTTTGGAATGAGCAGTTCTTC. Residues: CASSLAPGTGGFWNEQFF.

A note on this clone: Other DNA sequences within the sample encode an identical CDR3. The chain links TRBV18 to TRBJ1-4; D perhaps matches TRBD1 (5 bases). Germline CDR1 is KGHSH and CDR2 is LQKENI. Trimming cost V 0 bases and J 8 bases, with 13 bases left between them. The CDR3 spans 15 residues. Written as DNA, the CDR3 is TGTGCCAGCTCACCACCGGGGCCCCGTGGGGAAAAACTGTTTTTT. Translation: CASSPPGPRGEKLFF.

The rearrangement uses TRBV4-2 and TRBJ2-1; 13 nucleotides line up with TRBD2. The germline V gene encodes CDR1 LGHNA and CDR2 YNFKEQ. The CDR3 runs 17 residues. Losses at the gene ends were 4 bases for V and 4 bases for J; bases not matched to a gene: 7. CDR3: CASSPGLAGENYNEQFF. CDR3 nucleotides: TGTGCCAGCAGCCCAGGACTAGCGGGGGAGAATTACAATGAGCAGTTCTTC.

This chain links TRBV18 with TRBJ2-7; D remains unclear. The germline gives CDR1 KGHSH, CDR2 LQKENI. The CDR3 loop spans 12 amino acids. V was shortened by 2 bases and J by 6 bases, with 8 bases between the two germline ends. CDR3 in amino acids: CASSPTGVEQYF. The CDR3 nucleotides are TGTGCCAGCTCACCAACGGGTGTCGAGCAGTACTTC. The whole variable domain, filled in from reference TRBV18 and TRBJ2-7, reads NAGVMQNPRHLVRRRGQEARLRCSPMKGHSHVYWYRQLPEEGLKFMVYLQKENIIDESGMPKERFSAEFPKEGPSILRIQQVVRGDSAAYFCASSPTGVEQYFGPGTRLTVT.

This sequence joins TRBV25-1 and TRBJ1-1, with D tentatively TRBD1 (5 bases). Trimming pared 0 bases from V and 6 bases from J, leaving 11 bases between. CDR1 MGHDK and CDR2 SYGVNS come from the germline V gene. This CDR3 is 14 amino acids long. The chain's CDR3 is CASSEYGGAAEAFF. The CDR3, as DNA: TGTGCCAGCAGTGAATATGGAGGGGCAGCTGAAGCTTTCTTT.

This CDR3 is CASSRGQSWEQYF. The DNA for the CDR3 is TGCGCCAGCAGCAGAGGACAGAGTTGGGAGCAGTACTTC. The V call is TRBV5-1, the J call TRBJ2-7; TRBD1 might be the D (6 bases). The germline gives CDR1 SGHRS, CDR2 YFSETQ. This CDR3 contains 13 residues. V was clipped by 4 bases and J by 7 bases, with 15 bases between them.

This clone was found once. This chain connects TRBV19 to TRBJ1-2, with a possible D match to TRBD1 (5 bases). Germline CDR1 is LNHDA and CDR2 is SQIVND (reference sequence). V was shortened by 4 bases and J by 2 bases, with 17 bases between the two germline ends. The CDR3 length is 16 residues. CDR3 DNA: TGTGCCAGTAGTAGATTCCGGCAGGGAGGAAACTATGGCTACACCTTC. Translated, it gives CASSRFRQGGNYGYTF. Using reference TRBV19 and TRBJ1-2 for the parts outside the CDR3, the full variable domain is DGGITQSPKYLFRKEGQNVTLSCEQNLNHDAMYWYRQDPGQGLRLIYYSQIVNDFQKGDIAEGYSVSREKKESFPLTVTSAQKNPTAFYLCASSRFRQGGNYGYTFGSGTRLTVV.

V usage is TRBV9 and J usage is TRBJ2-3; 8 bases line up with TRBD2. CDR1 SGDLS and CDR2 YYNGEE come from the germline V gene. The CDR3 consists of 15 residues. V was pared by 1 base and J by 3 bases, with 4 bases of the junction left unmatched. Here the CDR3 DNA reads TGTGCCAGCAGCGTAAATAGCGGGATGACAGATACGCAGTATTTT. It encodes CASSVNSGMTDTQYF.

A single count supports this clone. DNA of the CDR3: TGTGCCAGCAGCTTAATAGGGCCCGGGGGGACTAATGAGCAGTTCTTC. Encoded protein: CASSLIGPGGTNEQFF. The chain joins TRBV7-3 to TRBJ2-1; TRBD2 aligns across 7 bases. This CDR3 is built from 16 residues. Germline V gives CDR1 SGHTA, CDR2 FQGTGA. Trimming at V came to 1 base and at J to 7 bases, leaving 10 bases not matched to a gene. The variable domain in full, completed from reference TRBV7-3 and TRBJ2-1, reads GAGVSQTPSNKVTEKGKYVELRCDPISGHTALYWYRQSLGQGPEFLIYFQGTGAADDSGLPNDRFFAVRPEGSVSTLKIQRTERGDSAVYLCASSLIGPGGTNEQFFGPGTRLTVL.

The chain uses TRBV7-2 and TRBJ2-2; 7 nucleotides line up with TRBD2. Trimming took 0 bases from V and 5 from J; bases not matched to a gene: 6. The CDR3 covers 16 residues. Germline V gene lookup returns CDR1 SGHTA and CDR2 FQGNSA. CDR3: CASSLAGGVATGELFF. The CDR3 DNA follows: TGTGCCAGCAGCTTAGCTGGGGGGGTGGCTACCGGGGAGCTGTTTTTT.

There are a few counts of this clone. This chain joins TRBV5-4 and TRBJ1-5, with a possible D match to TRBD1 (6 bases). Per germline, CDR1 SGHNT and CDR2 YYREEE (reference sequence). The CDR3 spans 16 residues. With 5 bases removed from V and 3 bases from J, the gap between germline ends came to 18 bases. The DNA of the CDR3 is TGTGCCAGCAGTTGGGGGCCGGCCGGGACCAATCAGCCCCAGCATTTT. The encoded protein is CASSWGPAGTNQPQHF.

This chain joins TRBV6-2 or TRBV6-3 and TRBJ2-3; D is perhaps TRBD2 (5 bases). Trimming left V 4 bases short and J 7 bases short, with 12 bases between. This CDR3 spans 13 amino acids. The germline CDR1 and CDR2 sequences are MNHEY and SVGEGT. This CDR3 reads CASSSGVPYTQYF. CDR3 sequence (DNA): TGTGCCAGCAGTTCCGGGGTGCCTTATACGCAGTATTTT.

This clone was seen a single time. V usage is TRBV18 and J usage is TRBJ2-5; the D is unclear. The CDR3 consists of 12 residues. Germline V gives CDR1 KGHSH, CDR2 LQKENI. V dropped 4 bases and J dropped 1 base, with 4 bases sitting between them. The CDR3 DNA sequence: TGTGCCAGCTCACGCAGCCAAGAGACCCAGTACTTC. The encoded protein is CASSRSQETQYF.

The CDR3 spells CASSLAGLSYNEQFF. CDR3 sequence (DNA): TGTGCCAGCAGCTTAGCGGGACTGTCCTACAATGAGCAGTTCTTC. This sequence joins TRBV7-2 and TRBJ2-1, with D maybe TRBD2 (6 bases). The CDR3 covers 15 residues. Germline-derived CDR1 and CDR2 are SGHTA and FQGNSA. With 0 bases removed from V and 1 base from J, the gap between germline ends came to 7 bases.

This clone appeared many times. The chain carries TRBV7-9 and TRBJ1-6; D is ambiguous. Germline lookup yields CDR1 SEHNR and CDR2 FQNEAQ (reference sequence). The V and J ends lost 4 bases and 3 bases respectively, with 13 bases between them. The CDR3 length is 16 residues. The CDR3 protein is CASSSGAGFYNSPLHF. The CDR3 bases are TGTGCCAGCAGCTCGGGAGCGGGGTTCTATAATTCACCCCTCCACTTT.

The rearrangement uses TRBV23-1 and TRBJ2-7, with D perhaps matching TRBD2 (5 bases). TRBV23-1 is treated as an ORF (open reading frame) with a function not yet certain. V was shortened by 0 bases and J by 6 bases, with 15 bases between the two germline ends. CDR3 size: 15 residues. The CDR3 DNA is TGCGCCAGCAGTCAATCAGGACTTTTCAGCCGCGAGCAGTACTTC. This codes for CASSQSGLFSREQYF.

V and J are TRBV28 and TRBJ1-4; no definite D call. This CDR3 region has 16 residues. Trimming took 2 bases from V and 4 from J, leaving 14 bases between them. Germline V gene lookup returns CDR1 MDHEN and CDR2 SYDVKM. The chain's CDR3 is CASSLGKRRLNEKLFF. The CDR3 DNA reads TGTGCCAGCAGTTTAGGGAAACGGAGGCTTAATGAAAAACTGTTTTTT. Full variable domain (rest looked up from reference TRBV28 and TRBJ1-4): DVKVTQSSRYLVKRTGEKVFLECVQDMDHENMFWYRQDPGLGLRLIYFSYDVKMKEKGDIPEGYSVSREKKERFSLILESASTNQTSMYLCASSLGKRRLNEKLFFGSGTQLSVL.

The V call is TRBV27, the J call TRBJ2-7; 9 bases are a match to TRBD1. The ends lost 0 bases at V and 3 bases at J; junction bases unmatched: 3. The CDR3 length is 15 residues. The germline CDR1 and CDR2 sequences are MNHEY and SMNVEV (reference sequence). CDR3 loop: CASSLSLTGGYEQYF. In DNA, the CDR3 is TGTGCCAGCAGTTTATCCCTGACAGGGGGCTACGAGCAGTACTTC.

The table lists this clone with a count of one. The V gene is TRBV21-1, the J gene TRBJ1-1; the listed D gene, TRBD1, was not tested against the DNA. TRBV21-1 constitutes a pseudogene. The CDR3 length is 15 residues. CDR3 loop: CASSKEGQGYTEAFF. As DNA, the CDR3 is TGTGCCAGCAGCAAAGAGGGACAGGGATACACTGAAGCTTTCTTT.

Only one count was recorded for this clone. The chain has TRBV19 and TRBJ1-5; the match to TRBD1 covers 10 bases. Losses at the gene ends were 1 base for V and 6 bases for J; bases not matched to a gene: 9. CDR1 and CDR2 (germline): LNHDA, SQIVND (reference sequence). This CDR3 has 17 residues. The CDR3 nucleotides read TGTGCCAGTAGTATAGCGGGGGGGACAGGGGTTGGTCAGCCCCAGCATTTT. Encoded protein: CASSIAGGTGVGQPQHF.

This rearrangement joins TRBV29-1 to TRBJ1-1, with D tentatively TRBD1 (5 bases). Germline loops: CDR1 SQVTM, CDR2 ANQGSEA. The CDR3 spans 12 residues. V lost 7 bases and J 3 bases, leaving 12 bases between the germline ends. CDR3 sequence (DNA): TGCAGCGCCAGGAAGGGGCACACTGAAGCTTTCTTT. It is translated as CSARKGHTEAFF.

The gene calls are TRBV2 and TRBJ2-5; no reliable D call. CDR3 size: 13 residues. The germline gives CDR1 SNHLY, CDR2 FYNNEI. V was cut by 1 base and J by 4 bases, with 7 bases left in between. Here the CDR3 reads CASSEGWAETQYF. The CDR3 region has the DNA TGTGCCAGCAGTGAAGGCTGGGCAGAGACCCAGTACTTC.

The rearrangement links TRBV18 to TRBJ2-6; possible D gene TRBD1, 6 bases. V lost 3 bases and J 2 bases, leaving 11 bases between the germline ends. The CDR3 loop spans 16 amino acids. CDR1 is KGHSH, CDR2 LQKENI, per germline. The CDR3: CASSPSQGPGANVLTF. CDR3 in DNA: TGTGCCAGCTCACCCTCACAGGGCCCTGGGGCCAACGTCCTGACTTTC.

This chain connects TRBV28 to TRBJ1-6, with D unresolved. The CDR3 is made up of 12 amino acids. V lost 6 bases and J lost 7, with 7 bases in between. Germline CDR1 reads MDHEN; CDR2 reads SYDVKM. The CDR3 DNA is TGTGCCAGCAGCACTACCAATTCACCCCTCCACTTT. This gives the protein CASSTTNSPLHF.